The present T cell receptor (beta chain) was sequenced within a study of T cell responses to AZD1222 COVID-19 vaccine. Study-level results: Rises in breadth and depth of Spike-specific TCRs came after two AZD1222 doses. Repertoire sampling occurred only after the peak T cell response.

Of note for this clone: Its antigen is unidentified.

The germline V gene has CDR1 SGHRS and CDR2 YFSETQ. V trimming: 2 bases; J trimming: 8 bases; junction bases outside the gene matches: 9. The CDR3 length is 15 residues. The table came from immunoSEQ multiplex PCR; TCRdb's copy has only in-frame clones and leaves some out. The top ten clones hold about 5.3% of a sample with 95,000 to 150,000 clones, more than 80% of them seen once. This clonotype was obtained from an adult in good health. The V call is TRBV5-1, the J call TRBJ1-4; 7 positions agree with TRBD1. The specimen was peripheral blood, collected on day 0 of AZD1222 vaccination. CDR3 loop: CASSFGTAGGEKLFF. As DNA, the CDR3 is TGCGCCAGCAGCTTCGGGACAGCCGGCGGCGAAAAACTGTTTTTT.